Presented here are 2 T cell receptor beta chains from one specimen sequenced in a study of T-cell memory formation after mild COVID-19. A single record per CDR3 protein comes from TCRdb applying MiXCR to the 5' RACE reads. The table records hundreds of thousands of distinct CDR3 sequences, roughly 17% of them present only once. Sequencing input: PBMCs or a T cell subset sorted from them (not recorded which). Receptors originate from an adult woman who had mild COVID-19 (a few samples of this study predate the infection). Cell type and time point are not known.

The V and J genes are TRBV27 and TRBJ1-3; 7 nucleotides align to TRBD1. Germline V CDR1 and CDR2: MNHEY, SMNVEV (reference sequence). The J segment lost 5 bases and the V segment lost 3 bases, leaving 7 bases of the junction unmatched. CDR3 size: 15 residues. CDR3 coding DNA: TGTGCCAGCAGTTTGACGGGGACAGCAAGAAACACCATATATTTT. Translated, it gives CASSLTGTARNTIYF.

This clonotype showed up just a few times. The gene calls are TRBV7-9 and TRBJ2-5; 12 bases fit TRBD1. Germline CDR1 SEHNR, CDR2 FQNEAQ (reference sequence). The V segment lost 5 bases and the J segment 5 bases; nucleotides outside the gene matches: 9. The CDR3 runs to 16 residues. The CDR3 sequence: CASSAGDRGLQETQYF. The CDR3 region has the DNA TGTGCCAGCAGCGCGGGGGACAGGGGGCTGCAGGAGACCCAGTACTTC.